These 29 T cell receptor beta chains came from one sample sequenced in a study of T-cell reconstitution after alpha-beta-depleted transplantation in children. Unique molecular identifiers were built into the TCRbeta library. TCRdb passed the PCR reads through MiXCR, listing each CDR3 protein once. The table has 98,000 or so distinct CDR3 sequences, about 6.4% seen once; the top ten hold approximately 25%. The input for sequencing was PBMCs, mostly from graft donor cells, taken 360 days after TCRalphabeta/CD19-depleted stem cell transplant. The origin of the receptors is a male patient under 10 years old who had a stem cell transplant for acute lymphoblastic leukemia, so the T cells may come from the graft donor.

This clonotype was seen repeatedly, ten times or more. The chain combines TRBV7-9 with TRBJ2-7; 7 bases line up with TRBD1. V shed 5 bases and J 5 bases; nucleotides not matched to a gene: 6. The germline gives CDR1 SEHNR, CDR2 FQNEAQ (reference sequence). This CDR3 spans 13 amino acids. The chain's CDR3 is CASSPGTDHEQYF. DNA for the CDR3: TGTGCCAGCAGCCCGGGGACAGACCACGAGCAGTACTTC.

This clonotype was seen ten or more times. V is TRBV25-1 and J is TRBJ2-5, with 7 bases matching TRBD1. The CDR3 consists of 15 residues. Trimming cost V 3 bases and J 6 bases; bases outside gene matches: 10. Germline V gene data show CDR1 as MGHDK and CDR2 as SYGVNS. Written as DNA, the CDR3 is TGTGCCAGCAGTGACGACAGGGCTTTCGGAAAGACCCAGTACTTC. The encoded protein is CASSDDRAFGKTQYF.

This clonotype was counted at least ten times. The V call is TRBV9, the J call TRBJ2-7; maybe TRBD2 (6 bases). CDR1 and CDR2 from the germline V gene are SGDLS and YYNGEE. The CDR3 is 13 residues long. With 2 bases removed from V and 2 bases from J, the gap between germline ends came to 8 bases. The CDR3 spells CASSVTGAYEQYF. The DNA of the CDR3 is TGTGCCAGCAGCGTGACGGGAGCCTACGAGCAGTACTTC.

This clonotype was seen only a few times. The chain couples TRBV7-9 to TRBJ2-7; TRBD2 is a possible D gene (5 bases). The V end lost 2 bases, the J end lost 6 bases, and 14 bases lay between the germline ends. The V gene's germline CDR1 is SEHNR and CDR2 FQNEAQ (reference sequence). The CDR3 runs to 14 residues. CDR3 coding DNA: TGTGCCAGCAGCTTATCTCTCACTAGGCTCGAGCAGTACTTC. Amino acid sequence: CASSLSLTRLEQYF.

This clonotype was counted only a few times. The gene calls are TRBV27 and TRBJ1-1; D perhaps matches TRBD1 (6 bases). The CDR3 is 15 amino acids. Trimming removed 1 base from V and 2 bases from J, with 11 bases in between. Germline assignment: CDR1 MNHEY and CDR2 SMNVEV (reference sequence). CDR3 loop: CASSLYRGLNTEAFF. The CDR3 bases are TGTGCCAGCAGTTTATACCGGGGGCTTAACACTGAAGCTTTCTTT.

This clonotype was recorded at least ten times. The chain couples TRBV7-2 to TRBJ2-3; D perhaps matches TRBD1 (5 bases). The CDR3 covers 15 residues. Germline lookup yields CDR1 SGHTA and CDR2 FQGNSA. Trimming pared 1 base from V and 1 base from J, leaving 9 bases between. The CDR3 is CASSLVGRGTDTQYF. The CDR3 DNA reads as TGTGCCAGCAGCTTAGTGGGGCGCGGCACAGATACGCAGTATTTT.

This clonotype was counted ten times or more. J is TRBJ2-3 and V is TRBV4-3, with a possible D match to TRBD1 (5 bases). CDR3 length: 15 residues. Trimming took 1 base from V and 2 from J, leaving 10 bases between them. Per germline, CDR1 LGHNA and CDR2 YSLEER. The CDR3 is CASSQVGRATDTQYF. The CDR3 bases are TGCGCCAGCAGCCAAGTTGGCAGGGCCACAGATACGCAGTATTTT.

This clonotype was recorded at least ten times. This chain links TRBV6-2 or TRBV6-3 with TRBJ2-7, with D hard to call. CDR3 length: 14 amino acids. Germline V gives CDR1 MNHEY, CDR2 SVGEGT. The V and J ends lost 0 bases and 0 bases respectively, with 6 bases between them. This chain's CDR3 is CASSYSDVSYEQYF. The CDR3 DNA sequence: TGTGCCAGCAGTTACTCGGACGTCTCCTACGAGCAGTACTTC.

At least ten counts were recorded for this clonotype. The CDR3 here is CASSYLMGAQPQHF. CDR3 in DNA: TGTGCCAGCAGTTACTTAATGGGGGCCCAGCCCCAGCATTTT. This rearrangement joins TRBV6-5 to TRBJ1-5; a weak D match, TRBD1 (6 bases). Germline V gene lookup returns CDR1 MNHEY and CDR2 SVGAGI. The CDR3 runs to 14 residues. Trimming stripped 1 base from V and 7 bases from J, with 11 bases between.

This clonotype occurred many times. The V gene is TRBV7-9, the J gene TRBJ2-1; 12 nucleotides line up with TRBD1. This CDR3 comprises 17 residues. V lost 5 bases, J lost 7 bases, and 12 bases stayed unmatched. CDR1 and CDR2 (germline): SEHNR, FQNEAQ (reference sequence). In DNA, the CDR3 is TGTGCCAGCAGCCATCTGCCCGGGACAGGGGGCAAGAATGAGCAGTTCTTC. Translating gives CASSHLPGTGGKNEQFF.

About this clonotype: A single base separates this from a much larger clone, so it may be a read error. V usage is TRBV25-1 and J usage is TRBJ1-2; 10 bases agree with TRBD1. Germline CDR1 reads MGHDK; CDR2 reads SYGVNS. The CDR3 length is 16 residues. CDR3 in amino acids: CPSSGQGEKWGYGYTF. CDR3 nucleotide sequence: TGTCCCAGCAGTGGACAGGGGGAAAAGTGGGGCTATGGCTACACCTTC.

This clonotype was seen a handful of times. V is TRBV7-2 and J is TRBJ2-4, with D possibly matching TRBD2 (6 bases). This CDR3 region has 16 residues. Looked up from germline, CDR1 is SGHTA and CDR2 is FQGNSA. Trimming left V 4 bases short and J 3 bases short, with 16 bases between. The CDR3 nucleotides are TGTGCCAGCAGCTGGCGCGCGGGGTTGGTCAAAAACATTCAGTACTTC. Protein: CASSWRAGLVKNIQYF.

This clonotype has a count of ten or more. The chain is built from TRBV7-2 and TRBJ2-7, with 11 bases lining up with TRBD2. The germline gives CDR1 SGHTA, CDR2 FQGNSA. The CDR3 contains 14 residues. J was trimmed by 6 bases and V by 2 bases; bases with no gene match: 3. This CDR3 is CASSLQLAGVEQYF. The CDR3 DNA reads TGTGCCAGCAGCTTACAACTAGCGGGAGTCGAGCAGTACTTC.

This clonotype was counted many times. For the CDR3, the DNA is TGCGCCAGCGCCGAAGAGGCAAACTATGGCTACACCTTC. This codes for CASAEEANYGYTF. The V call is TRBV5-1, the J call TRBJ1-2; D unresolved. Trimming stripped 7 bases from V and 2 bases from J, with 12 bases between. This CDR3 spans 13 amino acids. Germline V CDR1 and CDR2: SGHRS, YFSETQ. Combining the CDR3 with reference TRBV5-1 and TRBJ1-2 gives the whole variable domain KAGVTQTPRYLIKTRGQQVTLSCSPISGHRSVSWYQQTPGQGLQFLFEYFSETQRNKGNFPGRFSGRQFSNSRSEMNVSTLELGDSALYLCASAEEANYGYTFGSGTRLTVV.

This clonotype appeared many times. This chain uses TRBV29-1 with TRBJ1-1; D is uncertain. Germline V CDR1 and CDR2: SQVTM, ANQGSEA. V lost 4 bases, J lost 2 bases, and 8 bases lay in between. The length of the CDR3 is 12 residues. CDR3 sequence (DNA): TGCAGCGTTGGGCGGGGAAACACTGAAGCTTTCTTT. Translation: CSVGRGNTEAFF.

This clonotype was observed a few times. The V and J genes are TRBV6-1 and TRBJ2-7, with D uncertain. CDR1 is MNHNS, CDR2 SASEGT, per germline. V lost 5 bases and J 3 bases, leaving 5 bases between the germline ends. This CDR3 comprises 11 residues. The CDR3 bases are TGTGCCAGCAGTCTAATCTACGAGCAGTACTTC. Its protein product is CASSLIYEQYF.

This chain uses TRBV6-1 with TRBJ2-7; D tentatively reads TRBD1 or TRBD2 (5 bases each). This CDR3 is 14 amino acids long. Trimming left V 1 base short and J 5 bases short, with 12 bases between. Germline CDR1 is MNHNS and CDR2 is SASEGT. The DNA of the CDR3 is TGTGCCAGCAGTGAAGGGCCGGGGCGCGACGAGCAGTACTTC. Residues: CASSEGPGRDEQYF.

A few counts support this clonotype. The chain's CDR3 is CASSARINTEAFF. The CDR3, as DNA: TGTGCCAGCAGTGCCAGAATTAACACTGAAGCTTTCTTT. The chain carries TRBV6-1 and TRBJ1-1; D is unclear. The CDR3 is 13 residues long. V gave up 4 bases and J gave up 2 bases, with 8 bases separating them. Looked up from germline, CDR1 is MNHNS and CDR2 is SASEGT.

The chain couples TRBV21-1 to TRBJ1-4; the table's D gene call, TRBD1, was not cross checked with the DNA. TRBV21-1 is a recognized pseudogene. The CDR3 totals 15 residues. The CDR3 DNA sequence: TGTGCCAGCGGACATGGAGGGCGGCGTGATGAAAAACTGTTTTTT. Amino acid sequence: CASGHGGRRDEKLFF.

Only a few counts were recorded for this clonotype. The chain combines TRBV19 with TRBJ2-2; D is perhaps TRBD1 (5 bases). Per the germline V gene, CDR1 is LNHDA and CDR2 is SQIVND (reference sequence). Trimming removed 6 bases from V and 0 bases from J, with 11 bases in between. This CDR3 comprises 15 residues. The CDR3 bases are TGTGCCAGTAGCGTAGGACAAGCGAACACCGGGGAGCTGTTTTTT. This encodes CASSVGQANTGELFF.

This clonotype showed up just a few times. This chain uses TRBV7-9 with TRBJ1-4, with 9 bases aligning to TRBD1. V lost 5 bases to trimming and J lost 4 bases; unmatched junction nucleotides: 5. The CDR3 sequence is 15 residues long. Germline values: CDR1 SEHNR, CDR2 FQNEAQ (reference sequence). CDR3 sequence (DNA): TGTGCCAGCAGCCCCAGGACAGGGGATAATGAAAAACTGTTTTTT. It translates to CASSPRTGDNEKLFF.

This clonotype has ten or more counts. The gene calls are TRBV12-3 or TRBV12-4 and TRBJ2-3, with TRBD2 matching over 9 bases. The CDR3 loop spans 18 amino acids. V lost 7 bases to trimming and J lost 2 bases; unmatched junction nucleotides: 16. The CDR3 DNA follows: TGTGCCAGCAACCCAAAAAGGAGTAGCGGGGGATACACAGATACGCAGTATTTT. Amino acids: CASNPKRSSGGYTDTQYF.

V usage is TRBV11-2 and J usage is TRBJ2-1; a possible D gene is TRBD1 (6 bases). Trimming stripped 5 bases from V and 1 base from J, with 21 bases between. This CDR3 has 18 residues. Germline CDR1 is SGHAT and CDR2 is FQNNGV. The chain's CDR3 is CASSEGVRGYSSYNEQFF. Written as DNA, the CDR3 is TGTGCCAGCAGCGAGGGGGTTAGGGGATACTCGTCCTACAATGAGCAGTTCTTC.

This clonotype was seen ten or more times. The chain has TRBV3-1 and TRBJ2-7; possible D gene TRBD1, 5 bases. The CDR3 runs to 13 residues. The germline gives CDR1 LGHDT, CDR2 YNNKEL (reference sequence). V lost 6 bases and J lost 6, with 15 bases in between. The CDR3 sequence is CASRSFLGVEQYF. Here the CDR3 DNA reads TGTGCCAGCAGATCCTTCCTAGGGGTCGAGCAGTACTTC.

This clonotype came up many times. The chain has TRBV10-3 and TRBJ1-5; D is unclear. CDR1 and CDR2 from the germline V gene are ENHRY and SYGVKD. The CDR3 is 15 amino acids. Deletions cut 6 bases from V and 0 bases from J, with 12 bases between. As DNA, the CDR3 is TGTGCCATCAGGTCCACATATGATAGCAATCAGCCCCAGCATTTT. Translating gives CAIRSTYDSNQPQHF.

The sample holds many counts of this clonotype. V and J are TRBV7-2 and TRBJ1-4; 7 bases line up with TRBD1. The CDR3 loop spans 15 amino acids. Germline values: CDR1 SGHTA, CDR2 FQGNSA. The J segment lost 6 bases and the V segment lost 5 bases, leaving 9 bases of the junction unmatched. The CDR3 DNA is TGTGCCAGCAGCCCTGAGTCCGGGACAGATGAAAAACTGTTTTTT. It is translated as CASSPESGTDEKLFF.

This clonotype was counted many times. The rearrangement uses TRBV24-1 and TRBJ2-3; 7 bases map to TRBD1. The CDR3 consists of 16 residues. Germline CDR1 and CDR2: KGHDR and SFDVKD. J gave up 0 bases and V 3 bases, and 5 bases lay outside the gene matches. CDR3 in DNA: TGTGCCACCAGTGATCCTACAGGGGTGAGCACAGATACGCAGTATTTT. It encodes CATSDPTGVSTDTQYF.

This clonotype was seen repeatedly, ten times or more. The chain employs TRBV12-3 or TRBV12-4 and TRBJ1-1; the D is unclear. V lost 3 bases and J 8 bases, leaving 10 bases between the germline ends. This CDR3 is 12 amino acids long. The CDR3 coding sequence is TGTGCCAGCAGTTTCGACACTGAAGAAGCTTTCTTT. Protein sequence: CASSFDTEEAFF.

CDR3 coding DNA: TGTGCCAGCAGCCCCGGGGGGGGAGGTAATGAAAAACTGTTTTTT. Translating it yields CASSPGGGGNEKLFF. This chain joins TRBV9 and TRBJ1-4; perhaps TRBD1 as D (5 bases). V was shortened by 4 bases and J by 4 bases, with 14 bases between the two germline ends. This CDR3 spans 15 amino acids. Germline CDR1 and CDR2: SGDLS and YYNGEE.